This T cell receptor (beta chain) was sequenced during a study of CXCR3-negative and CXCR3-positive naive CD8 T cells. The overall study: Roughly 1.5 +/- 0.3 million TRB reads came from each library, giving about 130 million in total. Study conclusions and caveats: Naive cells that were CXCR3-positive had more hydrophobic TRB CDR3s (compared with CXCR3-negative naive cells). With respect to TRBV-TRBJ usage, naive CXCR3-negative and CXCR3-positive cells were similar; memory differed.

Concerning this clonotype itself: What it recognizes is unknown.

5' RACE that incorporated UMI labels was used to prepare the TRB cDNA libraries. TCRdb reprocessed the 5' RACE reads, with one entry per CDR3 protein and no DNA. The sample data list about 110,000 distinct CDR3 sequences. CDR1 is MNHNS and CDR2 is SASEGT in the germline V gene. This CDR3 contains 16 residues. The clonotype originates from a human donor in good health. Some clones in this sample may be carry-over from other donors' samples. The rearrangement links TRBV6-1 to TRBJ2-3; as DNA is missing, the TRBD2 call by TCRdb cannot be tested. The sample taken for sequencing was naive CXCR3+ CD8+ T cells from blood. Subset here: CD45RO-CCR7+CD27+CD95- naive CD8+ T cells expressing CXCR3 (TNR3+). CDR3: CASSEGLAGRPDTQYF.